One and the same sample provided the 29 T cell receptor beta chains below, sequenced in a study of identical twins. Using its own MiXCR run on the 5' RACE reads, TCRdb lists one record per CDR3 protein. This sample has approximately 680,000 distinct CDR3 sequences, with roughly 6.6% found just once. This sample also appeared in a second study, on yellow fever vaccine responses in identical twins.

The sample taken for sequencing was PBMCs. These receptors were collected from a woman in her late teens or twenties in good health.

There are many counts of this clonotype. The chain employs TRBV9 and TRBJ2-3; D tentatively fits TRBD1 or TRBD2 (5 bases each). Germline CDR1 reads SGDLS; CDR2 reads YYNGEE. The CDR3 extends over 14 amino acids. Trimming cost V 0 bases and J 2 bases, with 7 bases left between them. The CDR3 spells CASSVGGTTDTQYF. The CDR3 region has the DNA TGTGCCAGCAGCGTAGGAGGGACCACAGATACGCAGTATTTT.

This clonotype was found many times. J is TRBJ1-2 and V is TRBV20-1; D call uncertain. This CDR3 region has 12 residues. Trimming removed 5 bases from V and 2 bases from J, with 9 bases in between. Germline assignment: CDR1 DFQATT and CDR2 SNEGSKA (reference sequence). The CDR3 sequence: CSAGPSNYGYTF. DNA of the CDR3: TGCAGTGCTGGGCCCTCAAACTATGGCTACACCTTC.

The gene calls are TRBV4-1 and TRBJ2-1, with D perhaps matching TRBD2 (6 bases). The CDR3 contains 12 residues. V was trimmed by 4 bases and J by 8 bases, leaving 9 bases between them. CDR1 and CDR2 from the germline V gene are MGHRA and YSYEKL. CDR3 coding DNA: TGCGCCAGCAGCCGGGAGGTGGATGAGCAGTTCTTC. Its protein is CASSREVDEQFF.

This clonotype occurred a few times. This chain joins TRBV7-8 and TRBJ2-7; maybe TRBD2 (5 bases). The CDR3 is 14 amino acids. The germline V gene encodes CDR1 SGHVS and CDR2 FQNEAQ. The germline V and J ends were trimmed by 5 bases and 1 base, with 12 bases remaining between them. CDR3 amino acids: CASSPQTNSYEQYV. Here the CDR3 DNA reads TGTGCCAGCAGCCCCCAGACTAATTCCTACGAGCAGTACGTC.

The chain employs TRBV20-1 and TRBJ2-5, with D hard to call. Germline CDR1 reads DFQATT; CDR2 reads SNEGSKA (reference sequence). Trimming left V 6 bases short and J 5 bases short, with 10 bases between. The CDR3 covers 11 residues. For the CDR3, the DNA is TGCAGTGCCATCGTTGGGGAGACCCAGTACTTC. Translating it yields CSAIVGETQYF.

This clonotype was detected ten times or more. The chain carries TRBV5-1 and TRBJ2-2, with D perhaps matching TRBD1 (5 bases). In germline, CDR1 is SGHRS, CDR2 YFSETQ. V lost 1 base and J lost 4, with 11 bases in between. This CDR3 region has 15 residues. CDR3 in DNA: TGCGCCAGCAGCTTGTCGGTCAGGGCCACCGGGGAGCTGTTTTTT. This translates into CASSLSVRATGELFF.

In this sample, this clonotype turned up many times. The chain recombines TRBV29-1 with TRBJ2-1; 9 bases fit TRBD2. The CDR3 spans 15 residues. From germline, CDR1 is SQVTM and CDR2 ANQGSEA. Trimming removed 4 bases from V and 2 bases from J; junction bases left unmatched: 6. The CDR3 spells CSVVVLAGAYNEQFF. The CDR3 DNA reads as TGCAGCGTTGTAGTTTTAGCGGGAGCCTACAATGAGCAGTTCTTC.

This clonotype was counted at least ten times. The gene calls are TRBV5-1 and TRBJ2-2; D not certain. Germline V lookup: CDR1 SGHRS, CDR2 YFSETQ. V was cut by 6 bases and J by 3 bases, with 6 bases left in between. The CDR3 is 12 residues long. The CDR3 bases are TGCGCCAGCAAACGAGACACCGGGGAGCTGTTTTTT. Residues: CASKRDTGELFF. Filled out from reference TRBV5-1 and TRBJ2-2, the complete variable domain reads KAGVTQTPRYLIKTRGQQVTLSCSPISGHRSVSWYQQTPGQGLQFLFEYFSETQRNKGNFPGRFSGRQFSNSRSEMNVSTLELGDSALYLCASKRDTGELFFGEGSRLTVL.

A few counts support this clonotype. The rearrangement joins TRBV29-1 to TRBJ1-5; D gene ambiguous. The germline V gene has CDR1 SQVTM and CDR2 ANQGSEA. The length of the CDR3 is 13 residues. The V end was cut by 0 bases, the J end by 7 bases, with 10 bases between. The CDR3 DNA is TGCAGCGTTGAAGATTGGGCAGCGCAGCCCCAGCATTTT. As protein: CSVEDWAAQPQHF. The whole variable domain, filled in from reference TRBV29-1 and TRBJ1-5, reads SAVISQKPSRDICQRGTSLTIQCQVDSQVTMMFWYRQQPGQSLTLIATANQGSEATYESGFVIDKFPISRPNLTFSTLTVSNMSPEDSSIYLCSVEDWAAQPQHFGDGTRLSIL.

This clonotype was recorded a few times. The chain carries TRBV6-1 and TRBJ1-5; the D gene is possibly TRBD1 (6 bases). The CDR3 has 13 amino acids. CDR1 MNHNS and CDR2 SASEGT come from the germline V gene. Trimming removed 9 bases from V and 6 bases from J, with 15 bases in between. CDR3 nucleotides: TGTGCCAGTCATACAGGGTTCGGTCAGCCCCAGCATTTT. Residues: CASHTGFGQPQHF.

This clonotype was seen more than once but under ten times. This sequence joins TRBV4-2 and TRBJ2-7, with D possibly TRBD1 on 6 matching bases. In germline, CDR1 is LGHNA, CDR2 YNFKEQ. Trimming shortened V by 1 base and J by 6 bases, and 10 bases separated the two germline ends. The CDR3 length is 13 residues. The CDR3 nucleotides are TGTGCCAGCAGCCAAGCAGGGGTAGGCGAGCAGTACTTC. The encoded protein is CASSQAGVGEQYF.

The chain is built from TRBV10-2 and TRBJ2-3; the match to TRBD1 covers 8 bases. Germline V gene data show CDR1 as WSHSY and CDR2 as SAAADI. The CDR3 spans 15 residues. The V segment lost 7 bases and the J segment 5 bases; nucleotides outside the gene matches: 11. CDR3 nucleotide sequence: TGCGCCAGCACCTCGACAGGGGCCGGGGAAGATACGCAGTATTTT. It translates to CASTSTGAGEDTQYF.

This clonotype was found a few times. The rearrangement uses TRBV29-1 and TRBJ2-4; a weak D match, TRBD1 (7 bases). V was shortened by 0 bases and J by 0 bases, with 15 bases between the two germline ends. Germline V gene lookup returns CDR1 SQVTM and CDR2 ANQGSEA. CDR3 size: 17 residues. The chain's CDR3 is CSVEDPMQGGAKNIQYF. In DNA form, the CDR3 reads TGCAGCGTTGAAGACCCAATGCAGGGGGGAGCCAAAAACATTCAGTACTTC.

In its sample, this clonotype was seen a few times. This rearrangement joins TRBV7-9 to TRBJ2-1; the match to TRBD2 covers 7 bases. The CDR3 loop spans 16 amino acids. With V trimmed by 6 bases and J by 6 bases, 14 bases remained unmatched. CDR1 is SEHNR and CDR2 is FQNEAQ in the germline V gene (reference sequence). The CDR3 nucleotides are TGTGCCAGCAGTTTCTCAGCGGGGAAAGGTTTCAATGAGCAGTTCTTC. Translation gives CASSFSAGKGFNEQFF.

In its sample, this clonotype was seen many times. The gene calls are TRBV12-3 or TRBV12-4 and TRBJ1-3; D ambiguous. With 1 base removed from V and 2 bases from J, the gap between germline ends came to 6 bases. The CDR3 has 14 residues. This chain's CDR3 is CASSLELAGNTIYF. CDR3 DNA sequence: TGTGCCAGCAGTTTAGAACTTGCTGGAAACACCATATATTTT.

The sample holds a few counts of this clonotype. CDR3 sequence (DNA): TGTGCCAGCAGTTACCTACGGTTTATAGGTGGAAACACCATATATTTT. Translation gives CASSYLRFIGGNTIYF. The genes are TRBV6-5 and TRBJ1-3; the D is unclear. Germline V CDR1 and CDR2: MNHEY, SVGAGI. Trimming stripped 2 bases from V and 3 bases from J, with 14 bases between. The CDR3 length is 16 residues.

The chain combines TRBV7-3 with TRBJ2-3; perhaps D is TRBD1 or TRBD2 (6 bases each). Germline CDR1 is SGHTA and CDR2 is FQGTGA. The V end lost 5 bases, the J end lost 4 bases, and 19 bases lay between the germline ends. The CDR3 loop spans 16 amino acids. The CDR3 region is CASSTSLGGSSDTQYF. Written as DNA, the CDR3 is TGTGCCAGCAGCACTTCACTGGGGGGCTCGTCAGATACGCAGTATTTT.

V gene TRBV3-1 combines with J gene TRBJ1-6; 9 nucleotides line up with TRBD1. Germline values: CDR1 LGHDT, CDR2 YNNKEL (reference sequence). The CDR3 is made up of 14 amino acids. V lost 6 bases and J lost 7; bases outside the gene matches: 4. This chain's CDR3 is CASRQGAGNSPLHF. CDR3 sequence (DNA): TGTGCCAGCAGACAGGGGGCTGGAAATTCACCCCTCCACTTT.

On this clonotype itself: One end of the junction varies from germline; a read error may be responsible. The CDR3 is CCVGGGTGPEAFF. CDR3 bases: TGCTGCGTTGGAGGGGGCACGGGGCCTGAAGCTTTCTTT. The chain is built from TRBV29-1 and TRBJ1-1, with 7 nucleotides matching TRBD1. The V gene's germline CDR1 is SQVTM and CDR2 ANQGSEA. The CDR3 totals 13 residues.

The gene calls are TRBV21-1 and TRBJ2-3; the D segment call TRBD1 is taken from the table without a DNA check. TRBV21-1 corresponds to a pseudogene. CDR3 length: 13 amino acids. The CDR3 coding sequence is TGTGCCAACCCTTGGGGGGGGGCAGATACGCAGTATTTT. This gives the protein CANPWGGADTQYF.

This clonotype came up a few times. The chain uses TRBV12-3 or TRBV12-4 and TRBJ1-5; 7 nucleotides agree with TRBD1. This CDR3 contains 13 residues. V shed 5 bases, J shed 4 bases, and the junction held 2 bases outside the gene matches. CDR3 DNA sequence: TGTGCCAGCAGTAAACAGGGGAATCAGCCCCAGCATTTT. Residues: CASSKQGNQPQHF.

CDR3 in amino acids: CSAIGLGGSGELFF. The CDR3 DNA is TGCAGTGCTATCGGACTAGGCGGATCCGGGGAGCTGTTTTTT. The chain recombines TRBV20-1 with TRBJ2-2; 7 bases are a match to TRBD2. The CDR3 sequence is 14 residues long. The germline gives CDR1 DFQATT, CDR2 SNEGSKA (reference sequence). The J segment lost 6 bases and the V segment lost 4 bases, leaving 8 bases of the junction unmatched.

This clonotype has a count of ten or more. The chain links TRBV2 to TRBJ1-6; 7 nucleotides align to TRBD1. The junction had 5 bases not matched to a gene; V was cut back by 6 bases and J by 6 bases. The CDR3 has 14 amino acids. Germline assignment: CDR1 SNHLY and CDR2 FYNNEI. The CDR3 DNA reads TGTGCCAGCAGAAACCAGGGGGTTAATTCACCCCTCCACTTT. Translation gives CASRNQGVNSPLHF.

This clonotype was found many times. V is TRBV3-1 and J is TRBJ2-5, with 8 bases lining up with TRBD1. V trimming: 5 bases; J trimming: 5 bases; junction bases outside the gene matches: 4. Germline loops: CDR1 LGHDT, CDR2 YNNKEL (reference sequence). This CDR3 has 13 amino acids. The DNA of the CDR3 is TGTGCCAGCAGCTCTCAGGGGGCGGAGACCCAGTACTTC. This translates into CASSSQGAETQYF.

The sample holds a few counts of this clonotype. The CDR3 loop is CASSLGPGLAGGYEQFF. CDR3 DNA: TGCGCCAGCAGCTTGGGACCCGGACTAGCGGGAGGCTATGAGCAGTTCTTC. This chain connects TRBV5-1 to TRBJ2-1; 14 bases are shared with TRBD2. J was trimmed by 8 bases and V by 0 bases; bases with no gene match: 7. Germline CDR1 reads SGHRS; CDR2 reads YFSETQ. The CDR3 is 17 amino acids.

This clonotype was seen ten or more times. CDR3 region: CASSFKWRGRGVPDTQYF. In DNA form, the CDR3 reads TGTGCCAGCAGCTTTAAGTGGCGGGGGAGAGGAGTGCCAGATACGCAGTATTTT. V usage is TRBV7-8 and J usage is TRBJ2-3; 7 positions match TRBD2. This CDR3 is 18 amino acids long. V trimming: 3 bases; J trimming: 4 bases; junction bases outside the gene matches: 16. Germline CDR1 and CDR2: SGHVS and FQNEAQ.

This clonotype showed up just a few times. The V and J genes are TRBV12-3 or TRBV12-4 and TRBJ1-1, with D unresolved. Trimming stripped 2 bases from V and 0 bases from J, with 10 bases between. This CDR3 has 15 amino acids. The DNA for the CDR3 is TGTGCCAGCAGTTTACGGTCGGGAATGAACACTGAAGCTTTCTTT. Translated, it gives CASSLRSGMNTEAFF.

In its sample, this clonotype was seen many times. The CDR3: CASSQDLRAEVEAFF. The CDR3 bases are TGCGCCAGCAGCCAAGATCTGAGGGCAGAGGTTGAAGCTTTCTTT. The chain couples TRBV4-1 to TRBJ1-1, with D uncertain. The CDR3 totals 15 residues. The germline gives CDR1 MGHRA, CDR2 YSYEKL. Trimming shortened V by 0 bases and J by 7 bases, and 15 bases separated the two germline ends.

This clonotype was found a few times. The chain uses TRBV10-3 and TRBJ1-2, with D possibly being TRBD1 (5 bases). The germline gives CDR1 ENHRY, CDR2 SYGVKD. The CDR3 contains 15 residues. V was trimmed by 1 base and J by 2 bases, leaving 11 bases between them. The CDR3 nucleotides read TGTGCCATCAGTGAGTTCCAGGGATCCAACTATGGCTACACCTTC. This translates into CAISEFQGSNYGYTF.